The 3 T cell receptor beta chains reported below all come from one sample, sequenced in a study of pediatric ulcerative colitis. Some clones are missing from TCRdb's copy, which holds only in-frame ones; the method was immunoSEQ multiplex PCR. The sample records more than 50,000 clones, over 70% being singletons. The source material was blood. All receptors come from a boy aged 10-17 years with moderate ulcerative colitis.

V usage is TRBV5-6 and J usage is TRBJ1-2; D gene unclear. The length of the CDR3 is 14 residues. V was shortened by 1 base and J by 5 bases, with 12 bases between the two germline ends. Germline CDR1 SGHDT, CDR2 YYEEEE. The CDR3 DNA follows: TGTGCCAGCAGCTTGTCCCTGGAGGGTTATGGCTACACCTTC. Translation gives CASSLSLEGYGYTF. Drawing the rest from reference TRBV5-6 and TRBJ1-2, the complete variable domain is DAGVTQSPTHLIKTRGQQVTLRCSPKSGHDTVSWYQQALGQGPQFIFQYYEEEERQRGNFPDRFSGHQFPNYSSELNVNALLLGDSALYLCASSLSLEGYGYTFGSGTRLTVV.

The chain joins TRBV7-9 to TRBJ2-7; D gene ambiguous. The CDR3 covers 12 residues. The ends were cut back, 5 bases at V and 4 bases at J, with 9 bases in the middle. From germline, CDR1 is SEHNR and CDR2 FQNEAQ (reference sequence). The CDR3 bases are TGTGCCAGCAGCCGGGCCGGTTACGAGCAGTACTTC. Translation gives CASSRAGYEQYF.

This chain uses TRBV16 with TRBJ2-1; tentative D call: TRBD2 (6 bases). Deletions cut 0 bases from V and 3 bases from J, with 9 bases between. CDR3 size: 15 residues. Germline values: CDR1 KGHSY, CDR2 FQNENV. As DNA, the CDR3 is TGTGCCAGCAGCCAATCTAGCGGAGGCTACAATGAGCAGTTCTTC. Protein sequence: CASSQSSGGYNEQFF.